The 2 T cell receptor beta chains listed next were all sequenced from one sample in a study of regulatory T cells in long-lasting Graves disease. Time point meaning: newly diagnosed GD, antithyroid drugs for less than 3 months. Generation of the TCR library employed RNA extracted from PBMCs. Building the TCR beta libraries relied on iRepertoire HTBI primers, and CDR3 regions underwent Arm-PCR. TCRdb called the multiplex PCR reads again in MiXCR, with one record for every CDR3 protein. The sample includes approximately 540,000 distinct CDR3 sequences, around 11% of them seen just once. Separately, the same data were catalogued under a study of T cells in Graves' hyperthyroidism and ophthalmopathy.

Sequencing was performed on peripheral blood mononuclear cells (PBMCs), taken at new diagnosis, from a patient treated with antithyroid drugs. These receptors were obtained from a woman aged 25-40 years with Graves disease.

This clonotype was seen many times. In nucleotides, the CDR3 is TGTGCCAGCTCCTCATCTCGGACTAATGAAAAACTGTTTTTT. Translation gives CASSSSRTNEKLFF. V is TRBV18 and J is TRBJ1-4; no definite D call. The CDR3 sequence is 14 residues long. Germline V CDR1 and CDR2: KGHSH, LQKENI. The germline V and J ends were trimmed by 6 bases and 2 bases, with 10 bases remaining between them. Combining the CDR3 with reference TRBV18 and TRBJ1-4 gives the whole variable domain NAGVMQNPRHLVRRRGQEARLRCSPMKGHSHVYWYRQLPEEGLKFMVYLQKENIIDESGMPKERFSAEFPKEGPSILRIQQVVRGDSAAYFCASSSSRTNEKLFFGSGTQLSVL.

Notes on this clonotype: The CDR3 end shows no conserved phenylalanine or tryptophan, and so a read error is likely. The genes are TRBV7-9 and TRBJ2-7, with no clear D. V was shortened by 5 bases and J by 1 base, with 9 bases between the two germline ends. The CDR3 sequence is 13 residues long. Per the germline V gene, CDR1 is SEHNR and CDR2 is FQNEAQ (reference sequence). Here the CDR3 DNA reads TGTGCCAGCAGCCCGAGAGTTTCCTACGAGCAGTACCTC. Its translation is CASSPRVSYEQYL.